One sample yielded the 23 T cell receptor beta chains listed below, sequenced in a study of blood T cell dynamics during melanoma immunotherapy. This sample's time point: pre-treatment baseline. The method was immunoSEQ multiplex PCR; TCRdb's version includes in-frame clones alone and lacks a portion of them. The sample comprises about 22,000 clones, under 90% of which are singletons, and approximately 1% rests with the top ten. This specimen was blood, taken from a patient treated with checkpoint blockade. Every receptor here comes from a human donor with melanoma.

The rearrangement uses TRBV19 and TRBJ2-2; a weak D match, TRBD2 (6 bases). Germline V gene sequence: CDR1 LNHDA, CDR2 SQIVND (reference sequence). This CDR3 is 14 amino acids long. Trimming cost V 5 bases and J 6 bases, with 13 bases left between them. CDR3 protein: CASSLRGVPGELFF. In DNA, the CDR3 is TGTGCCAGTAGTTTGCGCGGGGTTCCCGGGGAGCTGTTTTTT.

This chain joins TRBV6-1 and TRBJ2-6; D remains ambiguous. CDR1 and CDR2 from the germline V gene are MNHNS and SASEGT. Trimming took off 4 bases at V and 0 bases at J, with 10 bases between the two ends. The CDR3 sequence is 16 residues long. The CDR3, as DNA: TGTGCCAGCAGTGCCCTCCCAGCCTCTGGGGCCAACGTCCTGACTTTC. This encodes CASSALPASGANVLTF.

The V gene is TRBV11-2, the J gene TRBJ2-1; D may match TRBD1 or TRBD2 (6 bases each). The V gene's germline CDR1 is SGHAT and CDR2 FQNNGV. CDR3 length: 14 amino acids. Between the trimmed V and J ends, which lost 0 bases and 6 bases, there was a span of 9 bases. This CDR3 reads CASSLEGGANEQFF. The CDR3 DNA sequence: TGTGCCAGCAGCTTAGAGGGGGGCGCCAATGAGCAGTTCTTC.

CDR3 sequence: CAISEGGLANEQYF. CDR3 bases: TGTGCCATCAGTGAGGGGGGACTAGCTAACGAGCAGTACTTC. The chain recombines TRBV10-3 with TRBJ2-7; 9 bases map to TRBD2. The junction had 4 bases not matched to a gene; V was cut back by 2 bases and J by 5 bases. This CDR3 is built from 14 residues. CDR1 and CDR2 (germline): ENHRY, SYGVKD.

V is TRBV9 and J is TRBJ1-2; possibly TRBD1 for D (6 bases). The CDR3 covers 19 residues. Germline CDR1 reads SGDLS; CDR2 reads YYNGEE. V was trimmed by 0 bases and J by 7 bases, leaving 28 bases between them. The CDR3 DNA sequence: TGTGCCAGCAGCGTAGCTTTATCAGATAGGGCAGGGGAGCGAAGTGGCTACACCTTC. Its translation: CASSVALSDRAGERSGYTF.

This clone was seen just once. V usage is TRBV4-1 and J usage is TRBJ1-2; D unresolved. The CDR3 consists of 15 residues. Germline-derived CDR1 and CDR2 are MGHRA and YSYEKL. The V end was cut by 1 base, the J end by 4 bases, with 13 bases between. The CDR3 DNA reads as TGCGCCAGCAGCCAAGGTGAAAGGGAGGGCTATGGCTACACCTTC. It yields the protein CASSQGEREGYGYTF.

CDR3 protein: CASSAGGFLSNTEAFF. In DNA, the CDR3 is TGTGCCAGCAGCGCTGGGGGCTTCCTTTCGAACACTGAAGCTTTCTTT. This chain uses TRBV7-8 with TRBJ1-1, with D maybe TRBD1 (6 bases). The CDR3 length is 16 residues. Trimming took 5 bases from V and 1 from J, leaving 17 bases between them. Germline CDR1 is SGHVS and CDR2 is FQNEAQ.

This clone was detected only once. This chain joins TRBV28 and TRBJ1-2, with D perhaps matching TRBD1 (5 bases). Germline-derived CDR1 and CDR2 are MDHEN and SYDVKM. Trimming stripped 7 bases from V and 2 bases from J, with 14 bases between. The CDR3 is 14 amino acids. The CDR3 DNA follows: TGTGCCAGCACCTCGGGACTCCCAAACTATGGCTACACCTTC. Protein product: CASTSGLPNYGYTF.

J is TRBJ1-1 and V is TRBV6-5; D uncertain. The CDR3 sequence is 14 residues long. Between the trimmed V and J ends, which lost 0 bases and 5 bases, there was a span of 10 bases. Germline-derived CDR1 and CDR2 are MNHEY and SVGAGI. In nucleotides, the CDR3 is TGTGCCAGCAGTTACTCTTGGGGAATAACTGAAGCTTTCTTT. Amino acids: CASSYSWGITEAFF.

The chain uses TRBV5-5 and TRBJ1-5; a weak D match, TRBD1 (6 bases). The CDR3 contains 16 residues. Germline V CDR1 and CDR2: SGHKS, YYEKEE (reference sequence). V was cut by 4 bases and J by 8 bases, with 22 bases left in between. The CDR3 spells CASSPGGRGFEKPQHF. CDR3 DNA sequence: TGTGCCAGCAGCCCCGGCGGCAGGGGTTTTGAGAAGCCCCAGCATTTT.

The chain recombines TRBV28 with TRBJ1-3; D not resolved. V lost 6 bases and J lost 6, with 12 bases in between. The CDR3 totals 13 residues. CDR1 and CDR2 (germline): MDHEN, SYDVKM. In DNA, the CDR3 is TGTGCCAGCAGCCGCACTTGGACAAACACCATATATTTT. This gives the protein CASSRTWTNTIYF. Full variable domain (remainder filled in from reference TRBV28 and TRBJ1-3): DVKVTQSSRYLVKRTGEKVFLECVQDMDHENMFWYRQDPGLGLRLIYFSYDVKMKEKGDIPEGYSVSREKKERFSLILESASTNQTSMYLCASSRTWTNTIYFGEGSWLTVV.

This clone occurred once. The CDR3 nucleotides read TGTGCCAGCAGCTTAGTCCAGCGGGGCCTCTACGAGCAGTACTTC. This encodes CASSLVQRGLYEQYF. This chain connects TRBV7-2 to TRBJ2-7; 7 bases match TRBD2. CDR3 size: 15 residues. V was pared by 1 base and J by 3 bases, with 6 bases of the junction left unmatched. Germline lookup yields CDR1 SGHTA and CDR2 FQGNSA.

This chain joins TRBV6-1 and TRBJ2-7; TRBD1 matches 11 bases. The CDR3 is 16 residues long. Germline values: CDR1 MNHNS, CDR2 SASEGT. The V segment lost 1 base and the J segment 6 bases; nucleotides outside the gene matches: 8. The CDR3 region is CASSEEDRGLEVEQYF. The CDR3 coding sequence is TGTGCCAGCAGTGAAGAGGACAGGGGGCTTGAGGTCGAGCAGTACTTC.

CDR3 DNA sequence: TGTGCCAGCTCTCCGGGGACAGGGAGGGACGAGCAGTACTTC. Translated, it gives CASSPGTGRDEQYF. This chain joins TRBV18 and TRBJ2-7, with 9 bases that match TRBD1. This CDR3 spans 14 amino acids. V dropped 6 bases and J dropped 5; count of bases not matched to a gene: 8. The germline V gene has CDR1 KGHSH and CDR2 LQKENI. The full variable domain, rest sourced from reference TRBV18 and TRBJ2-7, is NAGVMQNPRHLVRRRGQEARLRCSPMKGHSHVYWYRQLPEEGLKFMVYLQKENIIDESGMPKERFSAEFPKEGPSILRIQQVVRGDSAAYFCASSPGTGRDEQYFGPGTRLTVT.

The rearrangement uses TRBV6-5 and TRBJ2-7, with 12 bases identical to TRBD1. Germline trimming cut 6 bases from V and 2 bases from J; bases unmatched to any gene: 5. Germline V CDR1 and CDR2: MNHEY, SVGAGI. The CDR3 covers 15 residues. The CDR3 DNA reads TGTGCCAGCAGACTCGGGACAGGGGGCCCCTACGAGCAGTACTTC. Protein product: CASRLGTGGPYEQYF.

The J gene is TRBJ1-1, the V gene TRBV14, with D hard to call. Germline V gene lookup returns CDR1 SGHDN and CDR2 FVKESK. The CDR3 is made up of 13 amino acids. V was cut by 5 bases and J by 0 bases, with 7 bases left in between. The CDR3 sequence is CASSESLNTEAFF. CDR3 nucleotides: TGTGCCAGCAGCGAATCTCTGAACACTGAAGCTTTCTTT.

The V gene is TRBV7-8, the J gene TRBJ1-2, with a possible D match to TRBD1 (5 bases). The V gene's germline CDR1 is SGHVS and CDR2 FQNEAQ. Trimming left V 5 bases short and J 2 bases short, with 15 bases between. The CDR3 runs to 15 residues. DNA for the CDR3: TGTGCCAGCAGCCCTAGGGTTGGGGGAAACTATGGCTACACCTTC. The encoded protein is CASSPRVGGNYGYTF.

The V gene is TRBV21-1, the J gene TRBJ2-1; the D segment call TRBD1 is taken from the table without a DNA check. TRBV21-1 is designated a pseudogene. The CDR3 spans 12 residues. CDR3 in DNA: TGTGCCAGCATCGGGACAGAGGATGAGCAGTTCTTC. As protein: CASIGTEDEQFF.

The chain carries TRBV5-1 and TRBJ1-3; 9 positions match TRBD1. Germline assignment: CDR1 SGHRS and CDR2 YFSETQ. Losses at the gene ends were 3 bases for V and 0 bases for J; bases not matched to a gene: 4. The CDR3 spans 16 residues. CDR3 residues: CASSWGTGISGNTIYF. Here the CDR3 DNA reads TGCGCCAGCAGCTGGGGGACAGGGATCTCTGGAAACACCATATATTTT.

The V call is TRBV7-3, the J call TRBJ2-3; perhaps TRBD1 as D (7 bases). V lost 2 bases to trimming and J lost 3 bases, with 12 bases between them. The CDR3 spans 15 residues. The germline V gene has CDR1 SGHTA and CDR2 FQGTGA. The CDR3: CASSLQGGGTDTQYF. The CDR3 DNA reads TGTGCCAGCAGCTTACAGGGGGGCGGGACAGATACGCAGTATTTT.

The gene calls are TRBV7-3 and TRBJ2-7, with a possible D match to TRBD1 (5 bases). The CDR3 spans 14 residues. The germline V gene encodes CDR1 SGHTA and CDR2 FQGTGA. Between the trimmed V and J ends, which lost 6 bases and 7 bases, there was a span of 19 bases. The CDR3 coding sequence is TGTGCCAGCAGTCCAGGACACGGCCGAGGTGAGCAGTACTTC. Translation gives CASSPGHGRGEQYF. The variable domain in full, with the rest retrieved from reference TRBV7-3 and TRBJ2-7, is GAGVSQTPSNKVTEKGKYVELRCDPISGHTALYWYRQSLGQGPEFLIYFQGTGAADDSGLPNDRFFAVRPEGSVSTLKIQRTERGDSAVYLCASSPGHGRGEQYFGPGTRLTVT.

The chain employs TRBV5-6 and TRBJ1-6, with D possibly matching TRBD1 (6 bases). This CDR3 contains 15 residues. Between the trimmed V and J ends, which lost 3 bases and 7 bases, there was a span of 14 bases. Per germline, CDR1 SGHDT and CDR2 YYEEEE. CDR3 coding DNA: TGTGCCAGCAGCTGGGGCCTCCAGGGGAATTCACCCCTCCACTTT. Translation gives CASSWGLQGNSPLHF.

This chain uses TRBV6-1 with TRBJ1-5; no reliable D call. The CDR3 has 15 amino acids. The germline V gene has CDR1 MNHNS and CDR2 SASEGT. V was clipped by 2 bases and J by 5 bases, with 13 bases between them. The DNA of the CDR3 is TGTGCCAGCAGTGAAAACCCAGGTAATCATCAGCCCCAGCATTTT. Protein sequence: CASSENPGNHQPQHF.